Presented here are 12 T cell receptor beta chains from one specimen sequenced in a study of early T cells in non-severe SARS-CoV-2 infection. TCRdb passed the 5' RACE reads through MiXCR, listing each CDR3 protein once. The repertoire holds tens of thousands of distinct CDR3 sequences, with about 13% as singletons. The source material was whole blood. All receptors come from an adult who was a healthcare worker with PCR-confirmed SARS-CoV-2 infection or an uninfected control (not recorded which).

In its sample, this clonotype was seen a few times. The chain uses TRBV5-1 and TRBJ2-4; TRBD1 matches at 8 bases. The germline V gene has CDR1 SGHRS and CDR2 YFSETQ. V lost 6 bases, J lost 7 bases, and 6 bases stayed unmatched. There are 13 residues in the CDR3. Here the CDR3 reads CASKVTGENIQYF. The CDR3 bases are TGCGCCAGCAAGGTGACAGGGGAGAACATTCAGTACTTC. Filled out from reference TRBV5-1 and TRBJ2-4, the complete variable domain reads KAGVTQTPRYLIKTRGQQVTLSCSPISGHRSVSWYQQTPGQGLQFLFEYFSETQRNKGNFPGRFSGRQFSNSRSEMNVSTLELGDSALYLCASKVTGENIQYFGAGTRLSVL.

This clonotype was seen at least ten times. The V and J genes are TRBV5-1 and TRBJ2-1; TRBD1 agrees at 9 bases. Per the germline V gene, CDR1 is SGHRS and CDR2 is YFSETQ. J lost 8 bases, V lost 2 bases, and 8 bases had no gene match. The CDR3 covers 15 residues. The CDR3 reads CASSFGQGPSDEQFF. The CDR3 bases are TGCGCCAGCAGCTTCGGACAGGGGCCTTCTGATGAGCAGTTCTTC.

This rearrangement joins TRBV2 to TRBJ1-4; TRBD1 agrees at 7 bases. Germline lookup yields CDR1 SNHLY and CDR2 FYNNEI. The length of the CDR3 is 16 residues. V dropped 9 bases and J dropped 0; count of bases not matched to a gene: 10. The CDR3, as DNA: TGTGCCAGTAGGACAGGAACCCATGCAACTAATGAAAAACTGTTTTTT. Its protein product is CASRTGTHATNEKLFF.

The gene calls are TRBV4-2 and TRBJ2-2; D remains unclear. CDR1 and CDR2 from the germline V gene are LGHNA and YNFKEQ. The V end lost 0 bases, the J end lost 4 bases, and 9 bases lay between the germline ends. The CDR3 sequence is 15 residues long. The CDR3 spells CASSQEAQPTGELFF. The CDR3 nucleotides read TGTGCCAGCAGCCAAGAGGCCCAGCCCACCGGGGAGCTGTTTTTT.

V is TRBV7-2 and J is TRBJ1-1; 9 nucleotides match TRBD1. V lost 5 bases and J lost 5; bases outside the gene matches: 6. Germline CDR1 is SGHTA and CDR2 is FQGNSA. This CDR3 contains 14 residues. CDR3 coding DNA: TGTGCCAGCAGCCGCGGGACAGGGAGTACTGAAGCTTTCTTT. Translated, it gives CASSRGTGSTEAFF.

The chain is built from TRBV27 and TRBJ2-4; D is possibly TRBD1 (5 bases). The CDR3 contains 16 residues. Trimming left V 0 bases short and J 3 bases short, with 12 bases between. Germline CDR1 is MNHEY and CDR2 is SMNVEV (reference sequence). CDR3 sequence reads: CASSLSAGSNKNIQYF. The CDR3 nucleotides read TGTGCCAGCAGTTTATCGGCAGGGTCTAACAAAAACATTCAGTACTTC.

The V call is TRBV28, the J call TRBJ2-7; a weak D match, TRBD1 (5 bases). Germline assignment: CDR1 MDHEN and CDR2 SYDVKM. The CDR3 is 15 amino acids. V was cut by 5 bases and J by 0 bases, with 14 bases left in between. The CDR3 region has the DNA TGTGCCAGCAGTGAACAGGCCCGCCACTCCTACGAGCAGTACTTC. Its translation: CASSEQARHSYEQYF.

The table lists this clonotype with a few counts. This sequence joins TRBV10-3 and TRBJ1-1, with unresolved D. The CDR3 sequence is 12 residues long. V dropped 4 bases and J dropped 7 bases, with 10 bases sitting between them. Germline loops: CDR1 ENHRY, CDR2 SYGVKD. The CDR3: CAISGITNEAFF. CDR3 DNA: TGTGCCATCAGTGGGATAACGAATGAAGCTTTCTTT.

This clonotype was detected many times. The chain is built from TRBV4-2 and TRBJ1-1; D might be TRBD1 (6 bases). Germline V CDR1 and CDR2: LGHNA, YNFKEQ. The length of the CDR3 is 18 residues. V lost 0 bases and J lost 0, with 17 bases in between. The CDR3 DNA follows: TGTGCCAGCAGCCAAGAAGCCTCCGGGACACACATGAACACTGAAGCTTTCTTT. Protein: CASSQEASGTHMNTEAFF.

This clonotype was seen more than once but under ten times. The chain employs TRBV5-1 and TRBJ1-5, with D uncertain. Germline CDR1 and CDR2: SGHRS and YFSETQ. This CDR3 has 13 amino acids. Trimming took 0 bases from V and 10 from J, leaving 11 bases between them. CDR3 region: CASSLDSFEPQHF. CDR3 bases: TGCGCCAGCAGCTTGGACTCCTTTGAACCCCAGCATTTT.

The J gene is TRBJ2-7, the V gene TRBV20-1; D is perhaps TRBD2 (5 bases). The V end was cut by 6 bases, the J end by 2 bases, with 14 bases between. Germline CDR1 reads DFQATT; CDR2 reads SNEGSKA (reference sequence). The CDR3 spans 13 residues. CDR3 in amino acids: CSAHQVTTYEQYF. CDR3 in DNA: TGCAGTGCGCATCAGGTGACTACCTACGAGCAGTACTTC.

This clonotype was found many times. The chain employs TRBV5-1 and TRBJ2-7; perhaps TRBD2 as D (6 bases). V shed 4 bases and J shed 7 bases, with 18 bases lying between them. The CDR3 is 14 amino acids. The germline V gene encodes CDR1 SGHRS and CDR2 YFSETQ. This CDR3 is CASSPDGGAWEQYF. In nucleotides, the CDR3 is TGCGCCAGCAGCCCGGACGGGGGTGCATGGGAGCAGTACTTC.